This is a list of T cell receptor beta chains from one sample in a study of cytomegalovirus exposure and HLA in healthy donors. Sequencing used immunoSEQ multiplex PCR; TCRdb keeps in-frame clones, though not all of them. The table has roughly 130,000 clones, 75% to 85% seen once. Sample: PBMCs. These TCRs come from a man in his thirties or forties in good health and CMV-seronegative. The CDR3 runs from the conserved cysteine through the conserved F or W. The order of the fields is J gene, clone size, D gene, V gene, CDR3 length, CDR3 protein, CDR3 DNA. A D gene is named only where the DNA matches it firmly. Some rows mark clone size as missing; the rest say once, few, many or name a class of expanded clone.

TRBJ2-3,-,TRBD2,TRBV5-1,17,CASSWGLAGSVADTQYF,TGCGCCAGCAGCTGGGGACTAGCGGGTAGCGTAGCAGATACGCAGTATTTT
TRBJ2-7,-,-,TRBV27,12,CASSHGDYEQYF,TGTGCCAGCAGTCACGGAGACTACGAGCAGTACTTC
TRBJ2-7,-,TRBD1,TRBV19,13,CASSPGTAYEQYF,TGTGCCAGTAGTCCCGGGACAGCCTACGAGCAGTACTTC
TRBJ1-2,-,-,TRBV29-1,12,CSATWEDYGYTF,TGCAGCGCAACGTGGGAGGATTATGGCTACACCTTC
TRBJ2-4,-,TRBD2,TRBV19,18,CASSMASGREGAKNIQYF,TGTGCCAGTAGTATGGCTAGCGGGAGGGAAGGGGCCAAAAACATTCAGTACTTC
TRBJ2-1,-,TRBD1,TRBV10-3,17,CAISDPADRVDYNEQFF,TGTGCCATCAGTGACCCCGCGGACAGGGTAGACTACAATGAGCAGTTCTTC
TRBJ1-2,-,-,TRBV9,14,CASSVETGMSGYTF,TGTGCCAGCAGCGTAGAGACAGGCATGAGTGGCTACACCTTC
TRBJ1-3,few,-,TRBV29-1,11,CSVETGNTIYF,TGCAGCGTTGAAACAGGGAACACCATATATTTT
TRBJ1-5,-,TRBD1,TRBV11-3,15,CASSYPRQGDQPQHF,TGTGCCAGCAGTTATCCCCGACAGGGAGATCAGCCCCAGCATTTT
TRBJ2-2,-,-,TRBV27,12,CASFNPPGELFF,TGTGCCAGCTTCAATCCCCCCGGGGAGCTGTTTTTT
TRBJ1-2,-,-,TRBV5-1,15,CASSPDGQPVYGYTF,TGCGCCAGCAGCCCCGATGGACAGCCGGTCTATGGCTACACCTTC
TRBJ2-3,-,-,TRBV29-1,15,CSVRRDIGRSDTQYF,TGCAGCGTTCGCCGGGACATAGGCCGCTCAGATACGCAGTATTTT
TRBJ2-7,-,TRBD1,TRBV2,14,CASMRRDRGDEQYF,TGTGCCAGCATGCGCCGGGACAGGGGCGACGAGCAGTACTTC
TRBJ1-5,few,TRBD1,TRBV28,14,CASRETGGHQPQHF,TGTGCCAGCAGGGAGACAGGGGGACATCAGCCCCAGCATTTT
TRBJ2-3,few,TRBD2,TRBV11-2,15,CASRRTSGGTDTQYF,TGTGCCAGCAGACGGACTAGCGGAGGCACAGATACGCAGTATTTT
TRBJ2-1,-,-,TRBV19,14,CASTSGGGGREQFF,-
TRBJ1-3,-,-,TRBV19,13,CASSTGTGNTIYF,TGTGCCAGTAGCACAGGCACTGGAAACACCATATATTTT
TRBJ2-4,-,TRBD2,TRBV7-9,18,CASSPLQGLAGVGNIQYF,TGTGCCAGCAGCCCTTTACAGGGGCTAGCGGGAGTGGGGAACATTCAGTACTTC
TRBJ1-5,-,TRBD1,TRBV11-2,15,CASSLEDRANQPQHF,TGTGCCAGCAGCTTAGAGGACAGGGCGAATCAGCCCCAGCATTTT
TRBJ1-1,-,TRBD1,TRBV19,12,CASSKDRGEAFF,TGTGCCAGTAGTAAGGACAGGGGTGAAGCTTTCTTT
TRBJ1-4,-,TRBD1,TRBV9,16,CASSEQGAGTNEKLFF,TGTGCCAGCAGCGAACAGGGGGCCGGAACTAATGAAAAACTGTTTTTT
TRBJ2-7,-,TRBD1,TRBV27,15,CASSYTGTGGYEQYF,TGTGCCAGCAGTTATACCGGGACAGGGGGGTACGAGCAGTACTTC
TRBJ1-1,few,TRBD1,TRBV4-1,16,CASSQEGTGGQTEAFF,TGCGCCAGCAGCCAAGAAGGAACAGGGGGTCAGACTGAAGCTTTCTTT
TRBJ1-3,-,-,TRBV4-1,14,CASSQERDSNTIYF,TGCGCCAGCAGCCAAGAAAGAGACAGCAACACCATATATTTT
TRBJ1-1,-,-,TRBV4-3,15,CASSQVYKMNTEAFF,TGCGCCAGCAGCCAAGTATATAAAATGAACACTGAAGCTTTCTTT
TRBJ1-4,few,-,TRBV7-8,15,CASSSTDATNEKLFF,TGTGCCAGCAGCTCGACAGATGCAACTAATGAAAAACTGTTTTTT
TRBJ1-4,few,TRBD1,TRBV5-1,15,CASSPGTATNEKLFF,TGCGCCAGCAGCCCGGGGACAGCAACTAATGAAAAACTGTTTTTT
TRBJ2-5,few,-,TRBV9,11,CASSVEETQYF,TGTGCCAGCAGCGTCGAAGAGACCCAGTACTTC
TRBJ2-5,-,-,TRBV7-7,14,CASSLVGAGETQYF,TGTGCCAGCAGCTTAGTAGGGGCTGGGGAGACCCAGTACTTC
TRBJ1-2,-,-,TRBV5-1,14,CASSHLQGSYGYTF,TGCGCCAGCAGTCACCTACAGGGCTCCTATGGCTACACCTTC
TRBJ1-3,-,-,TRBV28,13,CASSTYSGNTIYF,TGTGCCAGCAGTACCTACTCTGGAAACACCATATATTTT
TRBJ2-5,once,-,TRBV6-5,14,CASSPGRGQETQYF,TGTGCCAGCAGTCCGGGACGGGGGCAAGAGACCCAGTACTTC
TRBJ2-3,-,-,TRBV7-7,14,CASSKEGHTDTQYF,TGTGCCAGCAGCAAGGAGGGCCACACAGATACGCAGTATTTT
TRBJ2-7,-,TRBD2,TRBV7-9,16,CASSSGTSGRPYEQYF,TGTGCCAGCAGCTCTGGGACTAGCGGGAGACCCTACGAGCAGTACTTC
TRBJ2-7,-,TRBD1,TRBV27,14,CASRYLTGNHEQYF,TGTGCCAGCAGATATCTGACAGGGAACCACGAGCAGTACTTC
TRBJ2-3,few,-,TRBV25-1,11,CASSLADTQYF,TGTGCCAGCAGTTTAGCAGATACGCAGTATTTT
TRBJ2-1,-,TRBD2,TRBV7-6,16,CASSPGTSGRYNEQFF,TGTGCCAGCAGCCCTGGGACTAGCGGGAGATACAATGAGCAGTTCTTC